This entry lists 13 T cell receptor beta chains sequenced from one sample in a study of Graves' ophthalmopathy and Graves' hyperthyroidism. The authors amplified TCR beta CDR3 regions from RNA transcripts. Scientists carried out first-round RT-PCR using HTBI primers and then a second-round multiplex PCR. Via MiXCR, TCRdb re-called the multiplex PCR reads, giving one row per CDR3 protein. This sample has around 670,000 distinct CDR3 sequences, with approximately 40% found just once. The sample taken for sequencing was peripheral blood. The receptors originated from an adult man with Graves' ophthalmopathy.

About this clonotype: A clone one base away is much larger, so this may be a read error. The final CDR3 position lacks the conserved phenylalanine or tryptophan, pointing to a likely read error. This chain uses TRBV29-1 with TRBJ2-7; D uncertain. The CDR3 length is 13 residues. Germline-derived CDR1 and CDR2 are SQVTM and ANQGSEA. Trimming cost V 3 bases and J 2 bases, with 11 bases left between them. The CDR3 DNA reads TGCAGCGTTGAGGGCAGATCCACCTACGAGCAGTACTCC. As protein: CSVEGRSTYEQYS.

The chain has TRBV2 and TRBJ1-6, with 10 bases aligning to TRBD1. Per the germline V gene, CDR1 is SNHLY and CDR2 is FYNNEI. Trimming at V came to 6 bases and at J to 9 bases, leaving 8 bases not matched to a gene. The CDR3 length is 15 residues. CDR3 nucleotides: TGTGCCAGCAGGTGGTCGGGACAGGGGAGTTCACCCCTCCACTTT. Translated, it gives CASRWSGQGSSPLHF.

This clonotype was detected once. The chain is built from TRBV16 and TRBJ1-2; D unresolved. The CDR3 length is 13 residues. Germline assignment: CDR1 KGHSY and CDR2 FQNENV. V was trimmed by 8 bases and J by 8 bases, leaving 18 bases between them. The CDR3 here is CASVESPVEGYTF. CDR3 nucleotides: TGTGCCAGCGTTGAATCGCCCGTCGAGGGCTACACCTTC.

As concerns this clonotype: One end of the junction varies from germline; a read error may be responsible. V and J are TRBV10-3 and TRBJ2-7; D is unresolved. This CDR3 is built from 13 residues. The germline V gene has CDR1 ENHRY and CDR2 SYGVKD. CDR3 protein: CASSRKTLYEQYF. The CDR3 DNA is TGTGCCAGCAGTCGAAAGACCCTCTACGAGCAGTACTTC.

The chain uses TRBV6-4 and TRBJ1-3, with 8 bases aligning to TRBD1. Germline-derived CDR1 and CDR2 are MRHNA and SNTAGT. The CDR3 covers 15 residues. V trimming: 6 bases; J trimming: 4 bases; junction bases outside the gene matches: 8. The CDR3 region is CASSHRGQGGNTIYF. Here the CDR3 DNA reads TGTGCCAGCAGCCACCGCGGACAGGGAGGAAACACCATATATTTT.

This clonotype was observed at least ten times. V usage is TRBV2 and J usage is TRBJ1-2; TRBD1 matches at 8 bases. This CDR3 is built from 15 residues. V dropped 5 bases and J dropped 6; count of bases not matched to a gene: 11. CDR1 is SNHLY, CDR2 FYNNEI, per germline. The CDR3 loop is CASSSPHDRGHGYTF. CDR3 DNA sequence: TGTGCCAGCAGTTCCCCCCACGACAGGGGACATGGCTACACCTTC.

About this clonotype: A junction end diverges from the germline sequence, so it may reflect a read error. The chain has TRBV7-9 and TRBJ2-2; 7 bases align to TRBD1. The CDR3 has 14 amino acids. From germline, CDR1 is SEHNR and CDR2 FQNEAQ (reference sequence). The chain's CDR3 is CASSRTGTTGELLF. The CDR3 DNA follows: TGTGCCAGCAGCCGGACAGGAACCACCGGGGAGCTGCTTTTT.

This clonotype occurred many times. The chain uses TRBV7-2 and TRBJ1-5; D is unclear. CDR3 length: 12 amino acids. Trimming shortened V by 5 bases and J by 4 bases, and 6 bases separated the two germline ends. CDR1 SGHTA and CDR2 FQGNSA come from the germline V gene. The CDR3, as DNA: TGTGCCAGCAGCCGTAGGAATCAGCCCCAGCATTTT. This translates into CASSRRNQPQHF.

This clonotype has a handful of counts. V and J are TRBV11-1 and TRBJ1-1; D might be TRBD1 (5 bases). The germline V gene encodes CDR1 SGHAT and CDR2 FQDESV (reference sequence). The CDR3 consists of 10 residues. The CDR3 nucleotides read TGTGCTGGGGGGAACACTGAAGCTTTCTTT. Protein: CAGGNTEAFF.

The chain recombines TRBV7-8 with TRBJ2-6, with TRBD2 identical over 9 bases. The germline gives CDR1 SGHVS, CDR2 FQNEAQ. This CDR3 comprises 20 residues. V lost 1 base to trimming and J lost 0 bases; unmatched junction nucleotides: 10. The CDR3 protein is CASSLGGGGLKGSGANVLTF. In DNA form, the CDR3 reads TGTGCCAGCAGCTTAGGCGGGGGGGGACTGAAGGGCTCTGGGGCCAACGTCCTGACTTTC.

This clonotype was seen repeatedly, ten times or more. The chain recombines TRBV20-1 with TRBJ1-5, with D possibly matching TRBD1 (6 bases). Germline V CDR1 and CDR2: DFQATT, SNEGSKA (reference sequence). The CDR3 is 12 amino acids. V lost 6 bases and J lost 5, with 11 bases in between. The CDR3 DNA reads as TGCAGTGCCCGCAGGGGCGATCAGCCCCAGCATTTT. Translation gives CSARRGDQPQHF.

This rearrangement joins TRBV2 to TRBJ1-2, with D unresolved. V was pared by 0 bases and J by 1 base, with 9 bases between. The CDR3 is 15 residues long. The germline V gene has CDR1 SNHLY and CDR2 FYNNEI. CDR3 nucleotide sequence: TGTGCCAGCAGTGAAGCGCTTCAGGTTAACTATGGCTACACCTTC. Translation: CASSEALQVNYGYTF. The full variable domain, with the rest looked up from reference TRBV2 and TRBJ1-2, is EPEVTQTPSHQVTQMGQEVILRCVPISNHLYFYWYRQILGQKVEFLVSFYNNEISEKSEIFDDQFSVERPDGSNFTLKIRSTKLEDSAMYFCASSEALQVNYGYTFGSGTRLTVV.

V usage is TRBV15 and J usage is TRBJ2-2, with 9 positions matching TRBD1. V trimming: 3 bases; J trimming: 11 bases; junction bases outside the gene matches: 4. Germline values: CDR1 LNHNV, CDR2 YYDKDF (reference sequence). CDR3 size: 13 residues. CDR3 protein: CATSRGQGKELFF. The DNA for the CDR3 is TGTGCCACCAGCAGGGGACAGGGAAAAGAGCTGTTTTTT. Complete variable domain (other parts from reference TRBV15 and TRBJ2-2): DAMVIQNPRYQVTQFGKPVTLSCSQTLNHNVMYWYQQKSSQAPKLLFHYYDKDFNNEADTPDNFQSRRPNTSFCFLDIRSPGLGDTAMYLCATSRGQGKELFFGEGSRLTVL.